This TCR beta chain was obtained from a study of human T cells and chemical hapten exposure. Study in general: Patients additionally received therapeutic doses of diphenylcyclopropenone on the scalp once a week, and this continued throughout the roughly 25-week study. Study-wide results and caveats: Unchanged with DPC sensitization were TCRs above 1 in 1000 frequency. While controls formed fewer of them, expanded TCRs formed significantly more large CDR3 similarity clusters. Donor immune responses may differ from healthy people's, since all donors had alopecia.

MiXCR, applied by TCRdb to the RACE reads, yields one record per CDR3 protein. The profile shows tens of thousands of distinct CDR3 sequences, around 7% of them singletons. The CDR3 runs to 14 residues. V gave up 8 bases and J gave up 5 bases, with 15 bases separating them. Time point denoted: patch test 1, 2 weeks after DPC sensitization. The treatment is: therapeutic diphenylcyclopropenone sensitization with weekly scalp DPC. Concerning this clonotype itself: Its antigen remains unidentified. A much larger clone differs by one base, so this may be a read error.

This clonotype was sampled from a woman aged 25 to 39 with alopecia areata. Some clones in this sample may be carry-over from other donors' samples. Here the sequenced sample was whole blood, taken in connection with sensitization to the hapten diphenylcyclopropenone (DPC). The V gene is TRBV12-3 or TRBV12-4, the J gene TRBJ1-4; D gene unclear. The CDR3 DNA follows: TGTGCCAGCCGATCCCACGGCCGAAATGAAAAACTGTTTTTT. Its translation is CASRSHGRNEKLFF.